This TCR beta chain was found in a study of T-cell reconstitution after alpha-beta-depleted transplantation in children. Per germline, CDR1 SGHRS and CDR2 YFSETQ. The length of the CDR3 is 15 residues. Trimming pared 0 bases from V and 6 bases from J, leaving 16 bases between. Unique molecular identifiers were built into the TCRbeta library. MiXCR, run by TCRdb on the PCR reads, gives a single entry per CDR3 protein. The sample lists 700,000 to 950,000 distinct CDR3 sequences; approximately 15% were seen once. The sequences come from PBMCs, mostly from graft donor cells, collected 360 days after TCRalphabeta/CD19-depleted stem cell transplant. V usage is TRBV5-1 and J usage is TRBJ2-7, with D possibly being TRBD1 or TRBD2 (5 bases each). This sequence originates from a male patient aged 5 to 17 who had a stem cell transplant for acute lymphoblastic leukemia, so the T cells may come from the graft donor. The CDR3 here is CASSLAAAAGSEQYF. The CDR3 coding sequence is TGCGCCAGCAGCTTGGCAGCCGCCGCAGGGAGCGAGCAGTACTTC.